The entry below gives a single T cell receptor beta chain sequence along with its context. Its matching antigen is unknown. Distinct nucleotide sequences in the sample also encode this CDR3. This specimen comes from a study of cytomegalovirus exposure and HLA in healthy donors. As for the study in general: The 130 or so validation repertoires used the same platform as the approximately 620 first-cohort repertoires (as reported by a later analysis).

Study-wide results and caveats: In the 95 to 150 validation repertoires, approximately 94% of cluster scores exceeded 0, per a later analysis. Researchers catalogued 150 or so TCR beta chains as cytomegalovirus-associated.

Some clones are missing from TCRdb's copy, which holds only in-frame ones; the method was immunoSEQ multiplex PCR. Among roughly 250,000 clones, around 85% were seen once, and the ten largest hold 1% to 1.5%. The CDR3 is 13 residues long. Germline V gene data show CDR1 as SGHTA and CDR2 as FQGTGA. J was trimmed by 4 bases and V by 4 bases; bases with no gene match: 2. The donors were part of the validation cohort, which consisted of approximately 110 subjects and was separate from the first cohort of under 850 subjects. The chain has TRBV7-3 and TRBJ1-1; 8 bases are shared with TRBD1. The sequenced sample was PBMCs. The sequence derives from a woman between 25 and 40 years old in good health and CMV-seropositive. CDR3: CASSSQGGTEAFF. CDR3 coding DNA: TGTGCCAGCAGCTCACAGGGGGGCACTGAAGCTTTCTTT.